This record concerns one T cell receptor beta chain sequence. Its antigen remains unknown. These data come from a study of siplizumab effects on memory and regulatory T cells. Study-wide results and caveats: Suppression by proliferating Tregs derived from siplizumab cultures was not verified.

Sequencing of each sample assayed around 10^5 TCR templates. The repertoire was sequenced with immunoSEQ multiplex PCR; TCRdb's copy has only in-frame clones and lacks some. The table shows approximately 100,000 clones, with more than 85% occurring only once. Sequencing was carried out using CD4+ T cells sorted from blood. The sequence was obtained from a human donor in good health. Some clones in this sample may be carry-over from other donors' samples.

CDR3 DNA: TGTGCCAGCAGCTTAAGTGGGTCAGATACGCAGTATTTT. It is translated as CASSLSGSDTQYF. The chain joins TRBV7-3 to TRBJ2-3; D unclear. This CDR3 is 13 amino acids long. From germline, CDR1 is SGHTA and CDR2 FQGTGA. With 1 base removed from V and 4 bases from J, the gap between germline ends came to 6 bases.